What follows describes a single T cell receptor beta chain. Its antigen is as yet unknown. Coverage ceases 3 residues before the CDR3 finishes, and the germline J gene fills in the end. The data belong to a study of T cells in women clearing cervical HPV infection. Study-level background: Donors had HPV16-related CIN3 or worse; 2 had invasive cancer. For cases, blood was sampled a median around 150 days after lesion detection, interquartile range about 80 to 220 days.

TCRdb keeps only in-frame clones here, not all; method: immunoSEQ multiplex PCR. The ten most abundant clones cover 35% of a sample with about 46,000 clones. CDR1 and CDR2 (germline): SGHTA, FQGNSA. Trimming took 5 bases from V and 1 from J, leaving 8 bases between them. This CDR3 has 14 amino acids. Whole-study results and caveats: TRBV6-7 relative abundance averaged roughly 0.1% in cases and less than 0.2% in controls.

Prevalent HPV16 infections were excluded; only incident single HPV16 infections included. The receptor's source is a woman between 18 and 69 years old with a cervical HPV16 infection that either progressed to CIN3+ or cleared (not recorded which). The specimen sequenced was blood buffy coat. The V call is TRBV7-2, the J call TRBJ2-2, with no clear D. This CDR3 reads CASSLSMNTGELFF. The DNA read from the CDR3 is TGTGCCAGCAGCCTGAGCATGAACACCGGGGAG. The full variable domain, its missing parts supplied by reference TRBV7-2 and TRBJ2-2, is GAGVSQSPSNKVTEKGKDVELRCDPISGHTALYWYRQSLGQGLEFLIYFQGNSAPDKSGLPSDRFSAERTGGSVSTLTIQRTQQEDSAVYLCASSLSMNTGELFFGEGSRLTVL.